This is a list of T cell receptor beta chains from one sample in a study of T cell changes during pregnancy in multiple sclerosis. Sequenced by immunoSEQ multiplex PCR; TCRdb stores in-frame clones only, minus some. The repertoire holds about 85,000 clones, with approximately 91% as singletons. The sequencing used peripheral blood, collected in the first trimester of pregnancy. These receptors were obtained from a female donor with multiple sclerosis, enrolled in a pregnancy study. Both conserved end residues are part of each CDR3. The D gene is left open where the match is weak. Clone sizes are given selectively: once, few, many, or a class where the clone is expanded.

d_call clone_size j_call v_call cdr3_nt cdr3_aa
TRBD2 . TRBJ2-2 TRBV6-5 TGTGCCAGCAGGCAACTAGCGGGAGGGCCCGGGGAGCTGTTTTTT CASRQLAGGPGELFF
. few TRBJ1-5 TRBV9 TGTGCCAGCAGCCCGGGAGTTAGCAATCAGCCCCAGCATTTT CASSPGVSNQPQHF
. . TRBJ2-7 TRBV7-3 TGTGCCAGCAGCCCCCAGGGGGGTTTAGGCTACGAGCAGTACTTC CASSPQGGLGYEQYF
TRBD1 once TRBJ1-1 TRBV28 TGTGCCAGCAGGGGGACAGGGAGGGCCGAAGCTTTCTTT CASRGTGRAEAFF
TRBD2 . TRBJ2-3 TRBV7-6 TGTGCCAGCAGCCCCCAAGCGGGAGGACAAAATTTCAACACAGATACGCAGTATTTT CASSPQAGGQNFNTDTQYF
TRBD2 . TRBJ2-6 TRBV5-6 TGTGCCAGCAGCTTAGAGACAGCGGGATCTGGGGCCAACGTCCTGACTTTC CASSLETAGSGANVLTF
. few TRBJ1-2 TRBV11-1 TGTGCCAGCAGCAAAGACAGCTATGGCTACACCTTC CASSKDSYGYTF
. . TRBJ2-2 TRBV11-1 TGTGCCAGCAGCCCCCGCGGAGGGGGGGGAACCACCGGGGAGCTGTTTTTT CASSPRGGGGTTGELFF
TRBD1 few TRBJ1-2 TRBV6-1 TGTGCCAGCAGTGCGACAGGGTTGGCCTTCTATGGCTACACCTTC CASSATGLAFYGYTF
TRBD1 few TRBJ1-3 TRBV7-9 TGTGCCAGCAGCGCCACTGACAGGGACCGTTTCTCTGGAAACACCATATATTTT CASSATDRDRFSGNTIYF
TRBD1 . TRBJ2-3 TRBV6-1 TGTGCCAGCAGTGAAGCAACAGGGGGCGCAGATACGCAGTATTTT CASSEATGGADTQYF
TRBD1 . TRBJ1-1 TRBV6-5 TGTGCCAGCAGTTACCGCGGGACAGGAACTGAAGCTTTCTTT CASSYRGTGTEAFF
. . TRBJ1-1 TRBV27 TGTGCCAGCATAAACAACGTGAACACTGAAGCTTTCTTT CASINNVNTEAFF
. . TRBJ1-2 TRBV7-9 TGTGCCAGCAGCGCCCGGGACATTGGCTACACCTTC CASSARDIGYTF
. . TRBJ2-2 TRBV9 TGTGCCAGCAGCGGAGGAGTCACCGGGGAGCTGTTTTTT CASSGGVTGELFF
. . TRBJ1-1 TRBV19 TGTGCCAGTAGGGGGACTGTCTTGAACACTGAAGCTTTCTTT CASRGTVLNTEAFF
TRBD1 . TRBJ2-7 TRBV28 TGTGCCAACCCCGGGACAGGAGGCGACGAGCAGTACTTC CANPGTGGDEQYF
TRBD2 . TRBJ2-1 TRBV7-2 TGTGCCAGCAGCTTCAGAGCGGGGGAGAATGAGCAGTTCTTC CASSFRAGENEQFF
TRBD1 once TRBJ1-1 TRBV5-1 TGCGCCAGCAGCTTGGCTGACAGGGCGAACACTGAAGCTTTCTTT CASSLADRANTEAFF
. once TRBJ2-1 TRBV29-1 TGCAGCGTTAGGACTCTATCCTACAATGAGCAGTTCTTC CSVRTLSYNEQFF
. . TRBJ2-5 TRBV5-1 TGCGCCAGCAGCTTGGAGACTACAGGGGTCGGAGGGGAGACCCAGTACTTC CASSLETTGVGGETQYF
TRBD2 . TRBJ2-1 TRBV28 TGTGCCAGCACTCCTAAGCTAGCGGGAGTTGGGGCGAATGAGCAGTTCTTC CASTPKLAGVGANEQFF
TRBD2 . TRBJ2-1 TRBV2 TGTGCCAGCAGTTACTTGGCAGCGGGATACAATGAGCAGTTCTTC CASSYLAAGYNEQFF
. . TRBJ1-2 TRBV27 TGTGCCAGCAGTTTGATTTTCGGGCAGGGCGGTGGCTACACCTTC CASSLIFGQGGGYTF
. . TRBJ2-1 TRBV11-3 TGTGCCAGCGAACAGTACAATGAGCAGTTCTTC CASEQYNEQFF
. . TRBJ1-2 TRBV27 TGTGCCAGCAGTTTTGGGCAGAACTATGGCTACACCTTC CASSFGQNYGYTF
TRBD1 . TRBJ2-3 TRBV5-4 TGTGCCAGCAGCTATAAGGCAGGGACAGGGGTGGCGGATACGCAGTATTTT CASSYKAGTGVADTQYF
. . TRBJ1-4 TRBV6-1 TGTGCCAGCAGTGAAGTAACAGGGACAAATGAAAAACTGTTTTTT CASSEVTGTNEKLFF
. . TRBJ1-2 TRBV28 TGTGCCAGCAACTCAGGGTTGCGAGGCTACACCTTC CASNSGLRGYTF
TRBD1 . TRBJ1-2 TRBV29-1 TGCAGCGTTGAAGAGAAGGGACAGGGCAACGGCTACACCTTC CSVEEKGQGNGYTF
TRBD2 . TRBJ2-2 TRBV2 TGTGCCAGCAACCTACTAGCGGGGGGGATCACCGGGGAGCTGTTTTTT CASNLLAGGITGELFF
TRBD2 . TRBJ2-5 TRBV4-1 TGCGCCAGCAGCCAAGGGCGGGGGGGAGCGGGGGTCCAAGAGACCCAGTACTTC CASSQGRGGAGVQETQYF
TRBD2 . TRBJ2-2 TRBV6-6 TGTGCCAGCAGTCTAGCGGGGGGACACACCGGGGAGCTGTTTTTT CASSLAGGHTGELFF
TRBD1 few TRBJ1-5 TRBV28 TGTGCCAGCAGCCCAGGGGGCTCGAGTCAGCCCCAGCATTTT CASSPGGSSQPQHF
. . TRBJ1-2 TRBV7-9 TGTGCCACCGGAGGACTAAGGGATGGCTACACCTTC CATGGLRDGYTF
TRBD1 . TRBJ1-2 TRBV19 TGTGCCAGTACTCCGACAGGGCTTTATGGCTACACCTTC CASTPTGLYGYTF
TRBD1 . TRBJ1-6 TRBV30 TGTGCCTGGCGCCGGGACAGGGATAATTCACCCCTCCACTTT CAWRRDRDNSPLHF
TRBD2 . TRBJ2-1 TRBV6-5 TGTGCCAGCAGTGCCGTGGGCGGGAGAGAGGTCTTC CASSAVGGREVF
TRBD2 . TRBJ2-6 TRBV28 TGTGCCAGCAGTTTCTCGGGACTAGGGGGGTCTGGGGCCAACGTCCTGACTTTC CASSFSGLGGSGANVLTF
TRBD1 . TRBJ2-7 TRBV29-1 TGCAGCGTGGGGACAGGGACTCTCGAGCAGTACTTC CSVGTGTLEQYF
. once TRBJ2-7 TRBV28 TGTGCCAGCATCGGTGGAGGGAACGAGCAGTACTTC CASIGGGNEQYF
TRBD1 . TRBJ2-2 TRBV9 TGTGCCAGCAGCGTATCCGACAGGGCCAAAAACACCGGGGAGCTGTTTTTT CASSVSDRAKNTGELFF
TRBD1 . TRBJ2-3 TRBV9 TGTGCCAGCAGCGTTCGACAGGGCACCACAGATACGCAGTATTTT CASSVRQGTTDTQYF
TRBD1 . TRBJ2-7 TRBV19 TGTGCCAGTAGTATTAGGACAGGAGACTACGAGCAGTACTTC CASSIRTGDYEQYF
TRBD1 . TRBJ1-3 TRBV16 TGTGCCAGCAGCCAATCCCAACAGGGGGCTTCAGGAAACACCATATATTTT CASSQSQQGASGNTIYF
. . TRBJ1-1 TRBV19 TGTGCCAGTAGCACTCTGGGGGCGGACCCCACGGTTGGCACTGAAGCTTTCTTT CASSTLGADPTVGTEAFF
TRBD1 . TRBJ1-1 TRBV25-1 TGTGCCAGTGGACAGGGCGGTTCAGCTTTCTTT CASGQGGSAFF
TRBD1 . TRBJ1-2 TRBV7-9 TGTGCCAGCAGCCACGGACAGGGGGTTAACTATGGCTACACCTTC CASSHGQGVNYGYTF
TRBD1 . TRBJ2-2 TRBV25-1 TGTGCCAGCAGTGCGGGACAGGGTGACACCGGGGAGCTGTTTTTT CASSAGQGDTGELFF